These 28 T cell receptor beta chains originate from one sample sequenced in a study of T cell repertoires in cytomegalovirus infection. TCRdb passed the reads through MiXCR, listing each CDR3 protein once. Altogether 310,000 or so distinct CDR3 sequences are present, about a sixth being singletons, with the ten largest covering 12%. Source material: PBMCs. These receptors were obtained from a human donor in good health (CMV status not recorded). Some clones in this sample may be carry-over from other donors' samples.

The sample holds a few counts of this clonotype. J is TRBJ1-1 and V is TRBV6-5; weak D call: TRBD1 (5 bases). V gave up 0 bases and J gave up 0 bases, with 8 bases separating them. CDR1 and CDR2 from the germline V gene are MNHEY and SVGAGI. The CDR3 consists of 15 residues. The DNA for the CDR3 is TGTGCCAGCAGTTACTCAGGGGTGTTGAACACTGAAGCTTTCTTT. Its protein is CASSYSGVLNTEAFF.

This clonotype was observed a handful of times. CDR3 bases: TGTGCCAGCAGCTTAGAGCAGGGAAATAATGAAAAACTGTTTTTT. Protein product: CASSLEQGNNEKLFF. The rearrangement joins TRBV7-2 to TRBJ1-4, with D perhaps TRBD1 (5 bases). V was pared by 1 base and J by 4 bases, with 10 bases between. This CDR3 has 15 amino acids. Germline V gene lookup returns CDR1 SGHTA and CDR2 FQGNSA. Drawing the rest from reference TRBV7-2 and TRBJ1-4, the complete variable domain is GAGVSQSPSNKVTEKGKDVELRCDPISGHTALYWYRQSLGQGLEFLIYFQGNSAPDKSGLPSDRFSAERTGGSVSTLTIQRTQQEDSAVYLCASSLEQGNNEKLFFGSGTQLSVL.

This clonotype has only a few counts. This chain uses TRBV14 with TRBJ1-2; tentatively, D is TRBD1 (5 bases). In germline, CDR1 is SGHDN, CDR2 FVKESK. The CDR3 loop spans 15 amino acids. Trimming took 1 base from V and 6 from J, leaving 15 bases between them. CDR3 in DNA: TGTGCCAGCAGCCAAGTAATTGGGCAGGGACATGGCTACACCTTC. It yields the protein CASSQVIGQGHGYTF.

V usage is TRBV7-9 and J usage is TRBJ2-1; D unclear. Trimming took 4 bases from V and 5 from J, leaving 15 bases between them. Germline CDR1 reads SEHNR; CDR2 reads FQNEAQ (reference sequence). This CDR3 comprises 15 residues. CDR3 region: CASSSPALPDNEQFF. CDR3 coding DNA: TGTGCCAGCAGCTCACCGGCCTTACCCGACAATGAGCAGTTCTTC.

The rearrangement joins TRBV28 to TRBJ1-2; TRBD1 is a possible D gene (6 bases). V gave up 7 bases and J gave up 4 bases, with 13 bases separating them. This CDR3 region has 13 residues. CDR1 and CDR2 from the germline V gene are MDHEN and SYDVKM. The CDR3 region is CASTIDRSYGYTF. The CDR3 coding sequence is TGTGCCAGCACCATCGACAGGAGCTATGGCTACACCTTC.

This clonotype was counted ten times or more. The chain uses TRBV7-6 and TRBJ1-1; TRBD1 agrees at 11 bases. The CDR3 totals 13 residues. Trimming took 5 bases from V and 8 from J; bases not matched to a gene: 4. Germline V gene sequence: CDR1 SGHVS, CDR2 FNYEAQ. The CDR3 is CASSHGQGAEAFF. DNA for the CDR3: TGTGCCAGCAGCCACGGACAGGGGGCAGAAGCTTTCTTT.

The gene calls are TRBV3-1 and TRBJ2-2; the D gene is possibly TRBD1 (6 bases). Trimming removed 0 bases at V and 8 bases at J, with 7 bases between. Germline V CDR1 and CDR2: LGHDT, YNNKEL (reference sequence). The length of the CDR3 is 13 residues. CDR3 DNA: TGTGCCAGCAGCCAAGAAGGGGGTGGGGAGCTGTTTTTT. This translates into CASSQEGGGELFF.

The V and J genes are TRBV29-1 and TRBJ2-3; 10 positions match TRBD1. Germline CDR1 SQVTM, CDR2 ANQGSEA. The CDR3 runs to 14 residues. With 3 bases clipped from V and 6 bases from J, the junction kept 6 bases outside the gene matches. CDR3 sequence reads: CSVDRGTGEDTQYF. The DNA for the CDR3 is TGCAGCGTTGATAGGGGGACAGGGGAGGATACGCAGTATTTT.

This clonotype has ten or more counts. The J gene is TRBJ2-7, the V gene TRBV7-8; 7 bases match TRBD2. Germline V gene sequence: CDR1 SGHVS, CDR2 FQNEAQ. The CDR3 is 14 amino acids. V shed 5 bases and J 3 bases; nucleotides not matched to a gene: 7. The CDR3: CASSPFTGGYEQYF. The DNA of the CDR3 is TGTGCCAGCAGCCCCTTTACGGGAGGCTACGAGCAGTACTTC. Full variable domain (rest looked up from reference TRBV7-8 and TRBJ2-7): GAGVSQSPRYKVAKRGQDVALRCDPISGHVSLFWYQQALGQGPEFLTYFQNEAQLDKSGLPSDRFFAERPEGSVSTLKIQRTQQEDSAVYLCASSPFTGGYEQYFGPGTRLTVT.

This clonotype was seen many times. V is TRBV7-2 and J is TRBJ1-1; D perhaps matches TRBD1 (5 bases). The germline CDR1 and CDR2 sequences are SGHTA and FQGNSA. The V gene lost 1 base and the J gene lost 0 bases, with 9 bases spanning the gap. The CDR3 extends over 15 amino acids. The chain's CDR3 is CASSLEAGLNTEAFF. The CDR3 DNA follows: TGTGCCAGCAGCTTAGAGGCAGGGTTGAACACTGAAGCTTTCTTT.

The table lists this clonotype with many counts. This chain links TRBV7-8 with TRBJ2-2; D might be TRBD2 (6 bases). V was cut by 5 bases and J by 5 bases, with 15 bases left in between. The CDR3 runs to 15 residues. Per germline, CDR1 SGHVS and CDR2 FQNEAQ. In nucleotides, the CDR3 is TGTGCCAGCAGCCCCGGGAGAGGGACGACCGGGGAGCTGTTTTTT. It encodes CASSPGRGTTGELFF.

The chain uses TRBV5-4 and TRBJ2-2, with TRBD1 as a possible D gene (6 bases). V shed 3 bases and J shed 0 bases, with 12 bases lying between them. Germline V gives CDR1 SGHNT, CDR2 YYREEE (reference sequence). This CDR3 has 16 residues. The CDR3, as DNA: TGTGCCAGCAGCTCTAAACAGGGATCGAACACCGGGGAGCTGTTTTTT. As protein: CASSSKQGSNTGELFF.

This clonotype appeared a few times. The V gene is TRBV28, the J gene TRBJ1-5, with 11 bases aligning to TRBD1. The CDR3 runs 20 residues. Germline assignment: CDR1 MDHEN and CDR2 SYDVKM. Trimming cost V 2 bases and J 2 bases; bases outside gene matches: 14. The CDR3 region is CASSLGIGQGARVGNQPQHF. The CDR3 DNA reads TGTGCCAGCAGTTTAGGCATCGGACAGGGGGCGCGGGTGGGCAATCAGCCCCAGCATTTT. The full variable domain, with the rest looked up from reference TRBV28 and TRBJ1-5, is DVKVTQSSRYLVKRTGEKVFLECVQDMDHENMFWYRQDPGLGLRLIYFSYDVKMKEKGDIPEGYSVSREKKERFSLILESASTNQTSMYLCASSLGIGQGARVGNQPQHFGDGTRLSIL.

The J gene is TRBJ2-7, the V gene TRBV7-9; TRBD1 matches 9 bases. The germline V gene encodes CDR1 SEHNR and CDR2 FQNEAQ (reference sequence). The CDR3 is 15 residues long. With V trimmed by 3 bases and J by 0 bases, 3 bases remained unmatched. CDR3 sequence: CASSLGQGPSYEQYF. Written as DNA, the CDR3 is TGTGCCAGCAGCTTGGGACAGGGTCCCTCCTACGAGCAGTACTTC.

This clonotype was found many times. The rearrangement joins TRBV6-2 or TRBV6-3 to TRBJ2-7, with D unresolved. CDR3 length: 9 residues. V was trimmed by 8 bases and J by 3 bases, leaving 2 bases between them. CDR1 MNHEY and CDR2 SVGEGT come from the germline V gene. The CDR3 DNA is TGTGCCAGCGTCTACGAGCAGTACTTC. Encoded protein: CASVYEQYF.

This clonotype was recorded many times. CDR3 sequence (DNA): TGTGCCAGCACCCGCGGACAGGGGAATGAAAAACTGTTTTTT. Translation gives CASTRGQGNEKLFF. This chain joins TRBV7-2 and TRBJ1-4; 9 nucleotides align to TRBD1. Germline CDR1 reads SGHTA; CDR2 reads FQGNSA. This CDR3 is 14 amino acids long. Unmatched junction bases numbered 5, after V lost 7 bases and J lost 5 bases.

The rearrangement links TRBV5-1 to TRBJ1-2; D is ambiguous. Deletions cut 6 bases from V and 2 bases from J, with 8 bases between. The CDR3 is 12 amino acids. Germline-derived CDR1 and CDR2 are SGHRS and YFSETQ. CDR3 in DNA: TGCGCCAGCACCGGCGGGAACTATGGCTACACCTTC. Protein product: CASTGGNYGYTF.

This clonotype was counted between two and nine times. V usage is TRBV12-3 or TRBV12-4 and J usage is TRBJ2-1; 7 bases line up with TRBD2. This CDR3 has 20 residues. Trimming at V came to 7 bases and at J to 0 bases, leaving 21 bases not matched to a gene. CDR3 sequence: CASTPRWVRRRTSSYNEQFF. CDR3 DNA: TGTGCCAGCACCCCCCGGTGGGTTAGGAGAAGGACTAGCTCCTACAATGAGCAGTTCTTC.

Many counts were recorded for this clonotype. The chain employs TRBV6-5 and TRBJ2-6, with 8 bases matching TRBD1. Germline CDR1 reads MNHEY; CDR2 reads SVGAGI. This CDR3 spans 18 amino acids. Trimming at V came to 0 bases and at J to 4 bases, leaving 8 bases not matched to a gene. CDR3 sequence (DNA): TGTGCCAGCAGTTACTCAACGGGACAGGTGGCGGGGGCCAACGTCCTGACTTTC. It specifies CASSYSTGQVAGANVLTF.

The genes are TRBV6-6 and TRBJ2-7; D is ambiguous. V lost 6 bases and J 5 bases, leaving 11 bases between the germline ends. Germline CDR1 reads MNHNY; CDR2 reads SVGAGI (reference sequence). The CDR3 has 12 residues. CDR3 in amino acids: CASSPPQDEQYF. The CDR3 DNA reads TGTGCCAGCAGCCCCCCCCAGGACGAGCAGTACTTC.

This clonotype was seen at least ten times. The rearrangement joins TRBV4-2 to TRBJ1-2, with 11 nucleotides matching TRBD1. The ends lost 7 bases at V and 4 bases at J; junction bases unmatched: 11. The germline gives CDR1 LGHNA, CDR2 YNFKEQ. This CDR3 region has 16 residues. Here the CDR3 reads CASTRTGGGTGYGYTF. CDR3 bases: TGTGCCAGCACACGGACAGGGGGCGGAACTGGCTATGGCTACACCTTC.

This clonotype was detected a few times. The CDR3 DNA reads TGTGCCAGCTCTCACGGGGAATCGGCCGGGGAGCTGTTTTTT. Amino acids: CASSHGESAGELFF. J is TRBJ2-2 and V is TRBV18, with TRBD2 as a possible D gene (5 bases). The V and J ends lost 6 bases and 6 bases respectively, with 14 bases between them. The germline V gene has CDR1 KGHSH and CDR2 LQKENI. There are 14 residues in the CDR3.

V usage is TRBV6-2 or TRBV6-3 and J usage is TRBJ2-3; no reliable D call. Germline V gives CDR1 MNHEY, CDR2 SVGEGT. Between the trimmed V and J ends, which lost 8 bases and 1 base, there was a span of 10 bases. The CDR3 runs 13 residues. The CDR3 DNA reads as TGTGCCAGCCGGATAGCTGGCACAGATACGCAGTATTTT. Protein product: CASRIAGTDTQYF.

This clonotype was counted only a few times. The DNA of the CDR3 is TGTGCCAGCAGTTCTTGGGGGACACCGAACACTGAAGCTTTCTTT. Translating it yields CASSSWGTPNTEAFF. The chain recombines TRBV6-1 with TRBJ1-1, with a possible D match to TRBD1 (6 bases). Germline assignment: CDR1 MNHNS and CDR2 SASEGT. CDR3 length: 15 residues. V was clipped by 5 bases and J by 1 base, with 14 bases between them.

This clonotype was counted between two and nine times. The chain uses TRBV20-1 and TRBJ2-5; the D gene is possibly TRBD1 (6 bases). V was cut by 7 bases and J by 0 bases, with 9 bases left in between. The germline V gene encodes CDR1 DFQATT and CDR2 SNEGSKA (reference sequence). This CDR3 has 12 residues. CDR3 nucleotides: TGCAGTGTGGGGGCCCACCAAGAGACCCAGTACTTC. Protein: CSVGAHQETQYF.

In this sample, this clonotype turned up a few times. A read error may produce the germline difference seen at one junction end. The rearrangement links TRBV7-9 to TRBJ1-4; 8 nucleotides align to TRBD1. Germline V gene lookup returns CDR1 SEHNR and CDR2 FQNEAQ (reference sequence). This CDR3 has 15 amino acids. CDR3 in amino acids: CASSLGTGQNEQLFF. CDR3 nucleotides: TGTGCCAGCAGCTTAGGGACAGGGCAAAATGAACAACTGTTTTTT.

This clonotype was observed at least ten times. The chain recombines TRBV7-2 with TRBJ1-2; 8 nucleotides agree with TRBD1. The CDR3 spans 12 residues. CDR1 is SGHTA, CDR2 FQGNSA, per germline. The junction had 4 bases not matched to a gene; V was cut back by 5 bases and J by 8 bases. The CDR3 loop reads CASSVGQGGYTF. In nucleotides, the CDR3 is TGTGCCAGCAGCGTAGGACAGGGCGGCTACACCTTC.

This clonotype turned up a few times. This chain joins TRBV24-1 and TRBJ2-1, with 8 bases aligning to TRBD1. Unmatched junction bases numbered 6, after V lost 3 bases and J lost 3 bases. CDR1 and CDR2 from the germline V gene are KGHDR and SFDVKD. There are 16 residues in the CDR3. Here the CDR3 reads CATSDTTGADYNEQFF. As DNA, the CDR3 is TGTGCCACCAGTGATACGACAGGGGCCGACTACAATGAGCAGTTCTTC.